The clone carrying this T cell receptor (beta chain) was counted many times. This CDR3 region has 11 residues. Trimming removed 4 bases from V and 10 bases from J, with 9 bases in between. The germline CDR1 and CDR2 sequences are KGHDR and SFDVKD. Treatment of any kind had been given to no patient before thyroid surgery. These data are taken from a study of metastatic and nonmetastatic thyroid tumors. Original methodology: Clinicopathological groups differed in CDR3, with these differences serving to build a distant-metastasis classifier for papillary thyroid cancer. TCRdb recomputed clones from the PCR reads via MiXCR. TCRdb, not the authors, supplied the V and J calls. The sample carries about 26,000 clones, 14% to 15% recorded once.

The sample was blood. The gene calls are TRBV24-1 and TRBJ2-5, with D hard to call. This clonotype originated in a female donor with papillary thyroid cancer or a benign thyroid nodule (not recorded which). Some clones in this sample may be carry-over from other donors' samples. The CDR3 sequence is CATSEGAHQYF. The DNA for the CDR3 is TGTGCCACCAGTGAAGGTGCCCACCAGTACTTC.